This TCR beta chain is from a study of graft-versus-host responses after intestinal transplantation. Study information: Induction with anti-thymocyte globulin, then tacrolimus and steroids for around three years, was given to all recipients.

Worth noting for this clone: The antigen is undetermined.

General study results and limits: Declining HvG levels early post-transplant were linked to peak circulating GvH clone levels. Recipient marrow showed GvH clones, some seen first in ileum or blood.

The V segment lost 6 bases and the J segment 6 bases; nucleotides outside the gene matches: 0. The CDR3 extends over 11 amino acids. Germline-derived CDR1 and CDR2 are MGHDK and SYGVNS. Profiled with immunoSEQ multiplex PCR; TCRdb holds only in-frame clones, not every one. The profile covers over 90,000 clones, with 91% appearing a single time and 0.18% taken by the ten largest. The material was unstimulated CD4+ T cells sorted from spleen or lymph node cells, obtained before transplant. This TCR came from a human donor who was the organ donor for an intestinal transplant. The chain joins TRBV25-1 to TRBJ2-3, with 7 bases lining up with TRBD2. The CDR3 loop reads CASRRGDTQYF. In nucleotides, the CDR3 is TGTGCCAGCAGGCGGGGGGATACGCAGTATTTT.